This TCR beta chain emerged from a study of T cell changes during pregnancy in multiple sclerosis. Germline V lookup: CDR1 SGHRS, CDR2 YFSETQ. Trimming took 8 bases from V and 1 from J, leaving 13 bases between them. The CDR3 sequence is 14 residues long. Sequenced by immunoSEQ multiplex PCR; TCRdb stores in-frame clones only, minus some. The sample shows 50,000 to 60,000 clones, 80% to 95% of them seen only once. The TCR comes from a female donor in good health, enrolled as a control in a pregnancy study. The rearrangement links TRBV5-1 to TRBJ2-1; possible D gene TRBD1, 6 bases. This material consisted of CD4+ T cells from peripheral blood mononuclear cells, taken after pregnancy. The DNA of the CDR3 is TGCGCCAGTTCTCCGGGACAATCCTACAATGAGCAGTTCTTC. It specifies CASSPGQSYNEQFF.